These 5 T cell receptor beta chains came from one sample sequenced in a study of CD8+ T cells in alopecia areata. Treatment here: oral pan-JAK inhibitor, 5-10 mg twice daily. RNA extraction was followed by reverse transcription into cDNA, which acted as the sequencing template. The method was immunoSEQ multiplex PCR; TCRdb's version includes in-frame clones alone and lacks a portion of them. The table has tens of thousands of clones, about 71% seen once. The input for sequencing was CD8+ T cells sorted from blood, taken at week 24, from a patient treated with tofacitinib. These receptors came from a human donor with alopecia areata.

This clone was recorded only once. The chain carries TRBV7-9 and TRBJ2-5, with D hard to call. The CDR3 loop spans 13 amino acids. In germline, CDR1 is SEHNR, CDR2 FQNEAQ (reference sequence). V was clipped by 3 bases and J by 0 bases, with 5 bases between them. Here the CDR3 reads CASSFPYQETQYF. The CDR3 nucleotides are TGTGCCAGCAGCTTCCCTTACCAAGAGACCCAGTACTTC.

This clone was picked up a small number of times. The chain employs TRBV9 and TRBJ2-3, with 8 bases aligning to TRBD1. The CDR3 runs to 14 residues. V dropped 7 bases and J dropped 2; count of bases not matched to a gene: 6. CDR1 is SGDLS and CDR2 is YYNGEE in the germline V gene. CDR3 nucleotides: TGTGCCAGCGGTCAGGGGGCGAACACAGATACGCAGTATTTT. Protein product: CASGQGANTDTQYF.

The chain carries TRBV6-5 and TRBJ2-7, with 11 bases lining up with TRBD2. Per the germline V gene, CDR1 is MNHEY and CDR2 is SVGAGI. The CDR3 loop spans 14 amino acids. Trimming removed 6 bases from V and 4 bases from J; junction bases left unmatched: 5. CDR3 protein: CASSPSGGKYEQYF. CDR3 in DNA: TGTGCCAGCAGCCCTAGCGGGGGGAAATACGAGCAGTACTTC.

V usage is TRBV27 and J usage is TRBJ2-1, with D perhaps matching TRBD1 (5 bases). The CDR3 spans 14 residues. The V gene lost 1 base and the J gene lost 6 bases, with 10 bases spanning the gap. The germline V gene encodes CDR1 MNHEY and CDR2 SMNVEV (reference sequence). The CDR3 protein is CASSLFVQGNEQFF. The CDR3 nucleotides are TGTGCCAGCAGTTTATTCGTGCAGGGCAATGAGCAGTTCTTC.

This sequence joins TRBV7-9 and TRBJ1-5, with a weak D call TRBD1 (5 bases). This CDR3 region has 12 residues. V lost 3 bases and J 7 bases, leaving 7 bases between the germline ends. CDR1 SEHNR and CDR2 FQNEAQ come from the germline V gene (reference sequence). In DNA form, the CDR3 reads TGTGCCAGCAGCTTTGAGGGGCAGCCCCAGCATTTT. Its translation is CASSFEGQPQHF.